These T cell receptor beta chains were read from a single sample in a study of CD8 T cells in ankylosing spondylitis. TCRdb itself ran the 5' RACE reads through MiXCR, one entry per CDR3 protein. The data show nearly 250,000 distinct CDR3 sequences, more than 25% seen once. The specimen sequenced was blood, either unsorted or a sorted T cell fraction (not recorded which). The source is a male donor with ankylosing spondylitis or in good health (not recorded which). Both conserved end residues are part of each CDR3. Fields, in order: V gene, D gene, clone size, J gene, CDR3 protein, CDR3 DNA. The D gene is left open where the match is weak. The size entry is marked missing in some rows and otherwise reads once, few, many or a size class.

V gene: TRBV20-1; D gene: -; clone size: few; J gene: TRBJ2-3; CDR3 protein: CSARDRSTNTQYF; CDR3 DNA: TGCAGTGCTAGAGATCGTAGCACTAATACGCAGTATTTT
V gene: TRBV7-2; D gene: TRBD1; clone size: -; J gene: TRBJ2-7; CDR3 protein: CASSFDRGPYEQYF; CDR3 DNA: TGTGCCAGCAGCTTTGACAGGGGTCCCTACGAGCAGTACTTC
V gene: TRBV4-1; D gene: -; clone size: -; J gene: TRBJ2-2; CDR3 protein: CASSSGQGWFF; CDR3 DNA: TGCGCCAGCAGCTCGGGTCAAGGCTGGTTTTTT
V gene: TRBV29-1; D gene: -; clone size: -; J gene: TRBJ2-3; CDR3 protein: CSAVFTGEEVSTDTQYF; CDR3 DNA: TGCAGCGCTGTATTCACAGGGGAGGAGGTTAGCACAGATACGCAGTATTTT
V gene: TRBV5-6; D gene: -; clone size: few; J gene: TRBJ2-2; CDR3 protein: CASSPPTGMRELFF; CDR3 DNA: TGTGCCAGCAGCCCACCGACAGGAATGAGGGAGCTGTTTTTT
V gene: TRBV20-1; D gene: TRBD2; clone size: few; J gene: TRBJ2-1; CDR3 protein: CSARDWVAGDYNEQFF; CDR3 DNA: TGCAGTGCTAGAGATTGGGTAGCGGGGGATTACAATGAGCAGTTCTTC
V gene: TRBV28; D gene: -; clone size: -; J gene: TRBJ1-2; CDR3 protein: CASSDQIGGYTF; CDR3 DNA: TGTGCCAGCAGTGACCAAATCGGTGGCTACACCTTC
V gene: TRBV6-5; D gene: -; clone size: -; J gene: TRBJ2-5; CDR3 protein: CASSYSFEYF; CDR3 DNA: TGTGCCAGCAGTTACTCCTTCGAGTACTTC
V gene: TRBV20-1; D gene: -; clone size: few; J gene: TRBJ1-6; CDR3 protein: CSANDRDSPLHF; CDR3 DNA: TGCAGTGCCAATGACCGGGATTCACCCCTCCACTTT
V gene: TRBV9; D gene: -; clone size: -; J gene: TRBJ2-6; CDR3 protein: CASSPRPGANVLTF; CDR3 DNA: TGTGCCAGCAGCCCTCGTCCTGGGGCCAACGTCCTGACTTTC
V gene: TRBV12-3/TRBV12-4; D gene: -; clone size: -; J gene: TRBJ2-7; CDR3 protein: CASRQGPLGYEQYF; CDR3 DNA: TGTGCCAGCAGGCAAGGCCCCCTAGGTTACGAGCAGTACTTC
V gene: TRBV15; D gene: -; clone size: many; J gene: TRBJ1-2; CDR3 protein: CATSREGLDYGYTF; CDR3 DNA: TGTGCCACCAGCAGGGAGGGTCTCGATTATGGCTACACCTTC
V gene: TRBV6-2/TRBV6-3; D gene: -; clone size: few; J gene: TRBJ2-7; CDR3 protein: CASRPGGSSYEQYF; CDR3 DNA: TGTGCCAGCAGGCCCGGGGGAAGCTCCTACGAGCAGTACTTC
V gene: TRBV4-2; D gene: TRBD2; clone size: -; J gene: TRBJ2-1; CDR3 protein: CASSQEGLAGYNEQFF; CDR3 DNA: TGTGCCAGCAGCCAAGAGGGACTAGCGGGTTACAATGAGCAGTTCTTC
V gene: TRBV7-9; D gene: TRBD2; clone size: few; J gene: TRBJ2-5; CDR3 protein: CASSTLAGGLGQETQYF; CDR3 DNA: TGTGCCAGCAGCACCCTAGCGGGGGGCCTAGGTCAAGAGACCCAGTACTTC
V gene: TRBV6-5; D gene: TRBD2; clone size: many; J gene: TRBJ2-1; CDR3 protein: CASSYVGLGAYNEQFF; CDR3 DNA: TGTGCCAGCAGTTACGTGGGACTAGGTGCCTACAATGAGCAGTTCTTC
V gene: TRBV10-3; D gene: TRBD1; clone size: -; J gene: TRBJ1-1; CDR3 protein: CAIRPFTGGTEAFF; CDR3 DNA: TGTGCCATCCGACCTTTCACAGGGGGCACTGAAGCTTTCTTT
V gene: TRBV12-3/TRBV12-4; D gene: TRBD1; clone size: few; J gene: TRBJ2-7; CDR3 protein: CASTPDRGPEQYF; CDR3 DNA: TGTGCCAGCACCCCAGACAGGGGGCCCGAGCAGTACTTC
V gene: TRBV12-1; D gene: -; clone size: -; J gene: TRBJ1-5; CDR3 protein: CASSFFRGLSNQPQHF; CDR3 DNA: TGTGCCAGCAGCTTTTTTCGAGGGCTTTCCAATCAGCCCCAGCATTTT
V gene: TRBV5-1; D gene: TRBD1; clone size: -; J gene: TRBJ2-4; CDR3 protein: CASSLNPYRGLGAKNIQYF; CDR3 DNA: TGCGCCAGCAGCCTCAACCCCTACAGGGGGCTGGGGGCCAAAAACATTCAGTACTTC
V gene: TRBV5-1; D gene: -; clone size: -; J gene: TRBJ2-7; CDR3 protein: CASSLDWGEQYF; CDR3 DNA: TGCGCCAGCAGCTTGGATTGGGGCGAGCAGTACTTC
V gene: TRBV5-1; D gene: -; clone size: -; J gene: TRBJ2-6; CDR3 protein: CASSSDVGANVLTF; CDR3 DNA: TGCGCCAGCAGCTCCGACGTCGGGGCCAACGTCCTGACTTTC
V gene: TRBV15; D gene: -; clone size: -; J gene: TRBJ2-1; CDR3 protein: CATSRDPAGANEQFF; CDR3 DNA: TGTGCCACCAGCAGAGACCCCGCAGGGGCCAATGAGCAGTTCTTC
V gene: TRBV5-1; D gene: -; clone size: few; J gene: TRBJ2-7; CDR3 protein: CASSLEGFEQYF; CDR3 DNA: TGCGCCAGCAGCTTGGAAGGTTTCGAGCAGTACTTC
V gene: TRBV30; D gene: -; clone size: -; J gene: TRBJ1-6; CDR3 protein: CAWTPGLENSPLHF; CDR3 DNA: TGTGCCTGGACTCCGGGACTCGAGAATTCACCCCTCCACTTT
V gene: TRBV6-1; D gene: -; clone size: -; J gene: TRBJ2-3; CDR3 protein: CASMPGATDTQYF; CDR3 DNA: TGTGCCAGCATGCCAGGGGCCACAGATACGCAGTATTTT
V gene: TRBV10-2; D gene: TRBD1; clone size: -; J gene: TRBJ2-7; CDR3 protein: CASSEYRGSYEQYF; CDR3 DNA: TGCGCCAGCAGTGAGTACAGGGGCTCCTACGAGCAGTACTTC
V gene: TRBV6-5; D gene: -; clone size: -; J gene: TRBJ2-1; CDR3 protein: CASTHRGGEQFF; CDR3 DNA: TGTGCCAGCACCCACCGGGGCGGGGAGCAGTTCTTC
V gene: TRBV2; D gene: TRBD2; clone size: once; J gene: TRBJ2-3; CDR3 protein: CASSGATSEDHTDTQYF; CDR3 DNA: TGTGCCAGCAGTGGCGCTACTAGCGAAGACCACACAGATACGCAGTATTTT
V gene: TRBV15; D gene: TRBD1; clone size: few; J gene: TRBJ1-2; CDR3 protein: CATSPPGTDYGYTF; CDR3 DNA: TGTGCCACCAGCCCACCCGGGACAGACTATGGCTACACCTTC
V gene: TRBV20-1; D gene: -; clone size: many; J gene: TRBJ2-7; CDR3 protein: CSAPLWLGDIEQYF; CDR3 DNA: TGCAGTGCTCCCCTTTGGCTCGGGGACATCGAGCAGTACTTC
V gene: TRBV5-6; D gene: -; clone size: -; J gene: TRBJ1-2; CDR3 protein: CASSSNPLNYGYTF; CDR3 DNA: TGTGCCAGCAGCTCGAACCCACTTAACTATGGCTACACCTTC
V gene: TRBV12-3/TRBV12-4; D gene: -; clone size: -; J gene: TRBJ2-3; CDR3 protein: CASSLGFSADTQYF; CDR3 DNA: TGTGCCAGCAGTTTAGGTTTCAGCGCAGATACGCAGTATTTT
V gene: TRBV6-2/TRBV6-3; D gene: TRBD2; clone size: few; J gene: TRBJ2-7; CDR3 protein: CASSSPLAGVYEQYF; CDR3 DNA: TGTGCCAGCAGTTCCCCACTAGCGGGGGTTTACGAGCAGTACTTC
V gene: TRBV20-1; D gene: -; clone size: few; J gene: TRBJ2-5; CDR3 protein: CSARDLLGPETQYF; CDR3 DNA: TGCAGTGCTAGAGATCTCCTGGGACCAGAGACCCAGTACTTC
V gene: TRBV20-1; D gene: TRBD2; clone size: -; J gene: TRBJ2-3; CDR3 protein: CSARNLGSGGKRSDTQYF; CDR3 DNA: TGCAGTGCTAGAAACCTGGGCAGCGGGGGGAAACGCAGTGATACGCAGTATTTT
V gene: TRBV15; D gene: TRBD1; clone size: -; J gene: TRBJ2-2; CDR3 protein: CATSRDRDPNTGELFF; CDR3 DNA: TGTGCCACCAGCAGGGACAGGGACCCGAACACCGGGGAGCTGTTTTTT
V gene: TRBV5-1; D gene: -; clone size: -; J gene: TRBJ1-1; CDR3 protein: CASRYGTQNTEAFF; CDR3 DNA: TGCGCCAGCAGATATGGGACGCAGAACACTGAAGCTTTCTTT
V gene: TRBV7-9; D gene: -; clone size: -; J gene: TRBJ1-1; CDR3 protein: CASSLPPGNVYTEGAFF; CDR3 DNA: TGTGCCAGCAGCTTACCCCCTGGGAACGTCTATACCGAGGGAGCTTTCTTT
V gene: TRBV15; D gene: TRBD1; clone size: few; J gene: TRBJ1-2; CDR3 protein: CATSRDPGQPGWANYGYTF; CDR3 DNA: TGTGCCACCAGCAGAGATCCGGGACAGCCAGGGTGGGCTAACTATGGCTACACCTTC
V gene: TRBV12-3/TRBV12-4; D gene: TRBD2; clone size: few; J gene: TRBJ2-1; CDR3 protein: CASSSQRGGQPFF; CDR3 DNA: TGTGCCAGCAGTTCCCAGCGGGGGGGCCAGCCGTTCTTC
V gene: TRBV20-1; D gene: -; clone size: many; J gene: TRBJ2-2; CDR3 protein: CSALDSPELFF; CDR3 DNA: TGCAGTGCTCTGGACAGCCCTGAGCTGTTTTTT
V gene: TRBV7-2; D gene: -; clone size: -; J gene: TRBJ2-3; CDR3 protein: CASSFRGPLSTDTQYF; CDR3 DNA: TGTGCCAGCAGCTTTCGGGGGCCCCTATCCACAGATACGCAGTATTTT
V gene: TRBV6-1; D gene: -; clone size: -; J gene: TRBJ1-2; CDR3 protein: CASRRGLLYGYTF; CDR3 DNA: TGTGCCAGCAGACGGGGACTGCTCTATGGCTACACCTTC
V gene: TRBV4-1; D gene: -; clone size: -; J gene: TRBJ2-6; CDR3 protein: CASSLTHTNSFSGANVLTF; CDR3 DNA: TGCGCCAGCAGCCTCACTCACACCAATTCTTTCTCTGGGGCCAACGTCCTGACTTTC
V gene: TRBV15; D gene: TRBD1; clone size: -; J gene: TRBJ2-7; CDR3 protein: CATSGRDSSYEQYF; CDR3 DNA: TGTGCCACCAGCGGCCGGGACAGTTCCTACGAGCAGTACTTC
V gene: TRBV7-7; D gene: -; clone size: -; J gene: TRBJ2-3; CDR3 protein: CASSLAPISAQYF; CDR3 DNA: TGTGCTAGCAGCTTAGCGCCGATATCTGCGCAGTATTTT
V gene: TRBV29-1; D gene: -; clone size: -; J gene: TRBJ1-1; CDR3 protein: CSARGRMNTEAFF; CDR3 DNA: TGCAGCGCAAGGGGCCGAATGAACACTGAAGCTTTCTTT
V gene: TRBV7-7; D gene: TRBD1; clone size: -; J gene: TRBJ2-2; CDR3 protein: CASSLGTGSGELFF; CDR3 DNA: TGTGCTAGCAGCTTAGGGACAGGATCAGGGGAGCTGTTTTTT
V gene: TRBV6-6; D gene: -; clone size: -; J gene: TRBJ1-6; CDR3 protein: CASSYRALALHF; CDR3 DNA: TGTGCCAGCAGTTACAGGGCATTGGCCCTCCACTTT